This T cell receptor (beta chain) appears in the sequencing data of a study of Graves' ophthalmopathy and Graves' hyperthyroidism. Germline values: CDR1 DFQATT, CDR2 SNEGSKA (reference sequence). CDR3 length equals 16 residues. J was trimmed by 10 bases and V by 0 bases; bases with no gene match: 13. RNA served as the template for amplifying TCR beta CDR3 regions. An opening RT-PCR round employed HTBI primers and preceded a second-round multiplex PCR. TCRdb reprocessed the multiplex PCR reads with MiXCR, giving one entry per CDR3 protein. The table records around 40,000 distinct CDR3 sequences, roughly half of them present only once.

The specimen sequenced was peripheral blood. The receptor's source is an adult man with Graves' ophthalmopathy. This sequence joins TRBV20-1 and TRBJ2-1; TRBD2 aligns across 9 bases. The CDR3 spells CSARDATSGSAWEQFF. The CDR3 nucleotides read TGCAGTGCTAGAGATGCGACTAGCGGTAGTGCTTGGGAGCAGTTCTTC.